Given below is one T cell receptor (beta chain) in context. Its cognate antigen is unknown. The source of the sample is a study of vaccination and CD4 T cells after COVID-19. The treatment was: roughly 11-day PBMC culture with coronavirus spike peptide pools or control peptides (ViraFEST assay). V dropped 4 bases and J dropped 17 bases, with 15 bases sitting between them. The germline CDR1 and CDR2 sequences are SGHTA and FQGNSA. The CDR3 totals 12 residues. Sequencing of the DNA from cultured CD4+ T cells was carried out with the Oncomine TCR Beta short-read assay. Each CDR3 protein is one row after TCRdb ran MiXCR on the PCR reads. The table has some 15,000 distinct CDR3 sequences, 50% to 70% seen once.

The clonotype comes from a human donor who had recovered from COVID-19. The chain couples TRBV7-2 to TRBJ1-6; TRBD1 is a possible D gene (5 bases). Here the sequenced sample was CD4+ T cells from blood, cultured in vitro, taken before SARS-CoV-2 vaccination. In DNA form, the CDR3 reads TGTGCCAGCAGCTACAAATCCGGGGCCTTCCACTTT. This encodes CASSYKSGAFHF.